This TCR beta chain was documented in a study of human T cells and chemical hapten exposure. CDR1 and CDR2 from the germline V gene are GTSNPN and SVGIG (reference sequence). The CDR3 extends over 14 amino acids. V was shortened by 7 bases and J by 4 bases, with 19 bases between the two germline ends. This clonotype has just a few counts. Time point: patch test 2, 6 weeks after DPC sensitization. Treatment defined: therapeutic diphenylcyclopropenone sensitization with weekly scalp DPC. TCRdb recomputed calls from the RACE reads with MiXCR, one row per CDR3 protein. The table has fewer than 95,000 distinct CDR3 sequences, 8% to 13% seen once; the top ten hold roughly 2%.

The receptor was isolated from a man aged 35 to 55 with alopecia areata. Some clones in this sample may be carry-over from other donors' samples. Sequencing used whole blood, obtained in connection with sensitization to the hapten diphenylcyclopropenone (DPC). The chain is built from TRBV30 and TRBJ1-2, with D unresolved. The CDR3 region is CAFLVIQWSYGYTF. CDR3 in DNA: TGTGCCTTCCTAGTTATTCAGTGGAGCTATGGCTACACCTTC.